This T cell receptor (beta chain) was observed in a study of shared clonotypes between healthy human individuals. Study in general: CD4 naive and CD4 memory each took three plates per donor, while CD8 naive took two and CD8 memory one.

Generated by immunoSEQ multiplex PCR, the TCRdb table keeps only in-frame clones and is missing some. The sample gives about 2.2 million clones, roughly 93% of which show up once; around 1.8% is in the top ten. CD45RO negativity and positive selection for CCR7 defined naive CD8 cells, a population that excluded terminally differentiated effector memory CD45RA+ cells. Germline lookup yields CDR1 MDHEN and CDR2 SYDVKM. This CDR3 region has 12 residues. V was cut by 2 bases and J by 3 bases, with 4 bases left in between. Remarks on this clone: Its specificity is unknown.

Study findings and constraints: Naive subsets generally exceeded memory subsets in estimated richness. An expected dependence of interdonor clonotype sharing on sequencing depth was noted. Sampling was confined to blood; repertoires within tissues likely differ.

Sample: naive CD8+ T cells from PBMCs. This chain uses TRBV28 with TRBJ1-2; D remains ambiguous. The sequence was collected from a man aged 18-30 years in good health. Some clones in this sample may be carry-over from other donors' samples. The DNA for the CDR3 is TGTGCCAGCAGTTTAGGAGACTATGGCTACACCTTC. This gives the protein CASSLGDYGYTF.